The clone carrying this TCR beta chain was counted between two and nine times. Libraries were prepared by immunoSEQ multiplex PCR; TCRdb keeps only in-frame clonotypes and omits some of them. The sample has over a million clones, around 78% seen once; the top ten hold around 0.47%. The CDR3 runs to 15 residues. V lost 4 bases to trimming and J lost 2 bases; unmatched junction nucleotides: 5. Germline loops: CDR1 LNHNV, CDR2 YYDKDF (reference sequence). This record comes from a study of shared clonotypes between healthy human individuals. The specimen sequenced was memory CD4+ T cells from PBMCs. Regarding subset: CD45RA-negative fraction. The chain links TRBV15 to TRBJ2-7; 10 nucleotides agree with TRBD1. This TCR was recovered from a man aged 18 to 29 in good health. Some clones in this sample may be carry-over from other donors' samples. CDR3 protein: CATSKRTGGAYEQYF. The CDR3 DNA reads TGTGCCACCAGCAAGCGGACAGGGGGAGCCTACGAGCAGTACTTC.